This T cell receptor beta chain was profiled in a study of T cell changes during pregnancy in multiple sclerosis. V was trimmed by 4 bases and J by 1 base, leaving 8 bases between them. The CDR3 length is 14 residues. Germline values: CDR1 MNHNS, CDR2 SASEGT. Generated by immunoSEQ multiplex PCR, the TCRdb table keeps only in-frame clones and is missing some. The data contain some 110,000 clones, roughly 90% of them seen just once; the ten biggest clones take up more than 1.5%. The gene calls are TRBV6-1 and TRBJ1-3; TRBD1 might be the D (6 bases). The TCR comes from a female donor with multiple sclerosis, enrolled in a pregnancy study. The input for sequencing was peripheral blood, taken in the third trimester of pregnancy. The CDR3: CASSVGGSGNTIYF. The CDR3 DNA sequence: TGTGCCAGCAGTGTAGGGGGATCTGGAAACACCATATATTTT.